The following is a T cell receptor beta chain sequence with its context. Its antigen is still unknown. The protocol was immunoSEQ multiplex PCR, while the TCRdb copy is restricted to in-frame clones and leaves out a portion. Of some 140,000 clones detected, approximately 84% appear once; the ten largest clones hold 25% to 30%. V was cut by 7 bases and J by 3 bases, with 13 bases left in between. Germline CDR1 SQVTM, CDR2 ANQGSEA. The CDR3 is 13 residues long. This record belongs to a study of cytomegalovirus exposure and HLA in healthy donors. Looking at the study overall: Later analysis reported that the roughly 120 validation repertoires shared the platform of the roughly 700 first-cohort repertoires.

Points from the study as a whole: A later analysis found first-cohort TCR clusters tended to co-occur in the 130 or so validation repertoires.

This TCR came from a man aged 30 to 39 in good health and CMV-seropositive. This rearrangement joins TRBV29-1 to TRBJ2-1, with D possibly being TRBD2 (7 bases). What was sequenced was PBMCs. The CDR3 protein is CSAGGRIYNEQFF. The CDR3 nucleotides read TGCAGCGCGGGGGGCCGAATCTACAATGAGCAGTTCTTC.